This T cell receptor (beta chain) was sequenced for a study of identical twins. Study-level results: Zero-insertion analyses could be partly confounded by invariant MAIT and iNKT cells.

TCRdb re-analysed the 5' RACE reads in MiXCR, keeping a single row per CDR3 protein. The table records some 460,000 distinct CDR3 sequences, approximately 15% of them present only once. Trimming pared 8 bases from V and 2 bases from J, leaving 22 bases between. This CDR3 has 17 amino acids. Germline V lookup: CDR1 LNHDA, CDR2 SQIVND (reference sequence). This clonotype came up a few times. Its antigen is not identified. The data were also submitted as part of a second study, on yellow fever vaccine responses in identical twins.

This receptor was identified in a woman younger than 35 in good health. This chain joins TRBV19 and TRBJ2-1; perhaps TRBD2 as D (5 bases). The material sequenced was CD4+ T cells sorted from blood. CDR3 sequence reads: CASSSREGLGAYNEQFF. In DNA, the CDR3 is TGTGCCAGTTCCTCCCGGGAAGGACTTGGCGCCTACAATGAGCAGTTCTTC.